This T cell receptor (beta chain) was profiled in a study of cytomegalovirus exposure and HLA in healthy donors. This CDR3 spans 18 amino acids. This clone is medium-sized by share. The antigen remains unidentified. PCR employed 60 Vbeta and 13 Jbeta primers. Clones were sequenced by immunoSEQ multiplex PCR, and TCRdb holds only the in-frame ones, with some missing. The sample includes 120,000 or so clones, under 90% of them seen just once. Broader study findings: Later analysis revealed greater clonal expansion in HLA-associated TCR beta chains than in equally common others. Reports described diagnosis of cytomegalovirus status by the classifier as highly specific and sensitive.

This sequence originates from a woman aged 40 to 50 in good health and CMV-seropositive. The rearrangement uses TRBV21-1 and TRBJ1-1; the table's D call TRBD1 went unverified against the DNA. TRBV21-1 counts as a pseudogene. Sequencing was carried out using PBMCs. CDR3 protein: CASSKAGRRDREGAEAFF. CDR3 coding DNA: TGTGCCAGCAGCAAAGCAGGACGCCGGGACAGGGAAGGGGCTGAAGCTTTCTTT.